Following are 2 T cell receptor beta chains from one sample sequenced in a study of identifying expanded T cells in peripheral blood. Data came from immunoSEQ multiplex PCR; TCRdb stores just in-frame clones and leaves some out. The repertoire has over 45,000 clones, roughly four fifths of them found once; the top ten carry approximately 17%. Material: blood. The receptors originated from a person between 18 and 75 years old in good health.

The rearrangement uses TRBV29-1 and TRBJ2-5, with D uncertain. This CDR3 has 11 amino acids. V was pared by 3 bases and J by 4 bases, with 6 bases between. Per germline, CDR1 SQVTM and CDR2 ANQGSEA. The CDR3 DNA is TGCAGCGTTGATTTAGGAGAGACCCAGTACTTC. This translates into CSVDLGETQYF.

This rearrangement joins TRBV5-4 to TRBJ2-6; D might be TRBD1 (7 bases). Between the trimmed V and J ends, which lost 3 bases and 0 bases, there was a span of 16 bases. This CDR3 has 18 amino acids. CDR1 and CDR2 (germline): SGHNT, YYREEE (reference sequence). The CDR3 spells CASSSQQGGFSGANVLTF. As DNA, the CDR3 is TGTGCCAGCAGCTCGCAGCAGGGGGGATTCTCTGGGGCCAACGTCCTGACTTTC.